The clone carrying this T cell receptor (beta chain) showed up just a few times. The entry originates in a study of blood T cell repertoires in COVID-19. Per the original methods: Using reference gene primer amplification, nucleated cell counts were estimated. Method: immunoSEQ multiplex PCR; TCRdb's copy keeps in-frame clones and lacks some. Clone size and the V and J calls come from that table; the DNA yielded D and trimming. Of tens of thousands of clones in the sample, around 85% are singletons; the top ten hold less than 65%. Germline V gene sequence: CDR1 KGHDR, CDR2 SFDVKD. The V end lost 12 bases, the J end lost 3 bases, and 13 bases lay between the germline ends. The CDR3 runs to 12 residues.

This receptor was obtained from a man aged 50 or older with active or convalescent COVID-19. Sequencing was done on a sample of peripheral blood. This chain joins TRBV24-1 and TRBJ1-2, with D unclear. The CDR3 bases are TGTGCCGCGCACCAGGCTTACTATGGCTACACCTTC. It encodes CAAHQAYYGYTF.